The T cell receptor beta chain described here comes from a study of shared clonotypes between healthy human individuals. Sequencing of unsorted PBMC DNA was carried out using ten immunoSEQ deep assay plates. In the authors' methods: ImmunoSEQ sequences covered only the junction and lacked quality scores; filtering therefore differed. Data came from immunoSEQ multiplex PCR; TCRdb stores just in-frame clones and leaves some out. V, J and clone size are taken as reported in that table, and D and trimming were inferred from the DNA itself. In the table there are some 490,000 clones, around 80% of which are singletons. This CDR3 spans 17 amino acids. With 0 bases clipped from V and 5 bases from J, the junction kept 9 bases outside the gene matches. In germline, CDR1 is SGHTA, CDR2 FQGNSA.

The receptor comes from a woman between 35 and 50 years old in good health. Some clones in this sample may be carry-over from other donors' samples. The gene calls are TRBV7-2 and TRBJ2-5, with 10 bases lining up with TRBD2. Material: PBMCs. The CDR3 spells CASSLAPSGSGSETQYF. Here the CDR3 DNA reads TGTGCCAGCAGCTTAGCACCTAGCGGGAGTGGGAGTGAGACCCAGTACTTC. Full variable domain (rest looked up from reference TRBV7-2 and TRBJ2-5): GAGVSQSPSNKVTEKGKDVELRCDPISGHTALYWYRQSLGQGLEFLIYFQGNSAPDKSGLPSDRFSAERTGGSVSTLTIQRTQQEDSAVYLCASSLAPSGSGSETQYFGPGTRLLVL.